Listed here are 5 T cell receptor beta chains from one sample, sequenced in a study of beta chain features in type 1 diabetes. The entirety of the isolated RNA underwent reverse transcription, so expressed TCRB transcripts were sequenced. Some clones are missing from TCRdb's copy, which holds only in-frame ones; the method was immunoSEQ multiplex PCR. The sample has 400,000 to 550,000 clones; roughly an eighth are singletons. Sequenced sample: naive CD4+ T cells from blood. The receptors shown here come from a young woman in good health.

The sample holds a few counts of this clone. This chain connects TRBV21-1 to TRBJ2-7; TRBD1 is the table's D call, not checked against the DNA. TRBV21-1 is designated a pseudogene. This CDR3 is 15 amino acids long. This CDR3 is CASSGTGTGVLEQYF. CDR3 bases: TGTGCCAGCAGCGGGACCGGGACAGGGGTTCTCGAGCAGTACTTC.

The table lists this clone with a few counts. This chain connects TRBV7-2 to TRBJ2-7; 12 bases fit TRBD2. Germline V gene lookup returns CDR1 SGHTA and CDR2 FQGNSA. The CDR3 has 16 amino acids. The trim removed 5 bases at V and 4 bases at J, leaving 9 bases unmatched. CDR3: CASSARPGTSGYEQYF. The CDR3 region has the DNA TGTGCCAGCAGCGCCCGACCCGGGACTAGCGGGTACGAGCAGTACTTC.

The V and J genes are TRBV7-9 and TRBJ2-4, with a tentative D call TRBD1 (6 bases). Trimming shortened V by 3 bases and J by 0 bases, and 21 bases separated the two germline ends. CDR3 size: 19 residues. CDR1 and CDR2 (germline): SEHNR, FQNEAQ (reference sequence). CDR3 sequence: CASSLTGTSAVLAKNIQYF. For the CDR3, the DNA is TGTGCCAGCAGCTTGACCGGGACAAGTGCGGTCTTAGCCAAAAACATTCAGTACTTC.

This clone was observed a handful of times. This rearrangement joins TRBV7-4 to TRBJ2-7; D not resolved. V was trimmed by 6 bases and J by 3 bases, leaving 21 bases between them. The CDR3 covers 16 residues. Per the germline V gene, CDR1 is SGHVT and CDR2 is SQSDAQ. Written as DNA, the CDR3 is TGTGCCAGCAGTCAGCCCAGACGGCCCCTTGACTACGAGCAGTACGTC. Translating gives CASSQPRRPLDYEQYV.

This sequence joins TRBV5-6 and TRBJ1-5, with D perhaps matching TRBD1 (5 bases). The germline gives CDR1 SGHDT, CDR2 YYEEEE. CDR3 length: 14 amino acids. V was cut by 2 bases and J by 3 bases, with 9 bases left in between. The CDR3 reads CASSFLGPNQPQHF. The CDR3 DNA reads TGTGCCAGCAGCTTTCTGGGGCCCAATCAGCCCCAGCATTTT. Complete variable domain (other parts from reference TRBV5-6 and TRBJ1-5): DAGVTQSPTHLIKTRGQQVTLRCSPKSGHDTVSWYQQALGQGPQFIFQYYEEEERQRGNFPDRFSGHQFPNYSSELNVNALLLGDSALYLCASSFLGPNQPQHFGDGTRLSIL.